The 24 T cell receptor beta chains below come from one sample, sequenced in a study of shared clonotypes between healthy human individuals. The repertoire was sequenced with immunoSEQ multiplex PCR; TCRdb's copy has only in-frame clones and lacks some. The sample records 1.6 million or so clones, just under 99% being singletons. The sequencing sample was made of naive CD4+ T cells sorted from blood. Indicated subset: CD45RA+ positively selected. The receptor source for this set is a man aged 30 to 45 in good health.

The chain uses TRBV30 and TRBJ1-5; D gene ambiguous. CDR1 and CDR2 from the germline V gene are GTSNPN and SVGIG (reference sequence). The CDR3 spans 13 residues. V shed 1 base and J shed 7 bases, with 11 bases lying between them. The CDR3 DNA reads TGTGCCTGGAGTGATCAAATTGAACAGCCCCAGCATTTT. Residues: CAWSDQIEQPQHF.

This rearrangement joins TRBV18 to TRBJ1-1, with D possibly being TRBD1 (5 bases). The V and J ends lost 1 base and 11 bases respectively, with 14 bases between them. Germline V gives CDR1 KGHSH, CDR2 LQKENI. CDR3 length: 13 amino acids. CDR3 in DNA: TGTGCCAGCTCACCACAAGGCGACAGAGGCGCTTTCTTT. This translates into CASSPQGDRGAFF.

The chain has TRBV21-1 and TRBJ2-7. TRBV21-1 is a listed pseudogene. This CDR3 comprises 15 residues. As DNA, the CDR3 is TGTGCCAGCATCCTAGACGGGACGCTATCCTACGAGCAGTACTTC. It specifies CASILDGTLSYEQYF.

V and J are TRBV2 and TRBJ2-7; unclear D gene. The CDR3 is 14 amino acids. Deletions cut 8 bases from V and 0 bases from J, with 14 bases between. The germline CDR1 and CDR2 sequences are SNHLY and FYNNEI. In DNA, the CDR3 is TGTGCCAGCGGAGACCAGGCCGGCTCCTACGAGCAGTACTTC. Translated, it gives CASGDQAGSYEQYF.

This chain joins TRBV4-1 and TRBJ2-3; 14 bases line up with TRBD2. The CDR3 is made up of 16 amino acids. The germline CDR1 and CDR2 sequences are MGHRA and YSYEKL. The J segment lost 4 bases and the V segment lost 4 bases, leaving 4 bases of the junction unmatched. The chain's CDR3 is CASSRGTSGGSDTQYF. The CDR3 DNA follows: TGCGCCAGCAGCCGTGGGACTAGCGGGGGTTCAGATACGCAGTATTTT.

CDR3 loop: CASSIRRLGTGELFF. The CDR3, as DNA: TGTGCCAGTAGTATTCGAAGGTTGGGCACCGGGGAGCTGTTTTTT. The V call is TRBV19, the J call TRBJ2-2; unclear D gene. V lost 3 bases, J lost 4 bases, and 12 bases lay in between. Germline V gene sequence: CDR1 LNHDA, CDR2 SQIVND (reference sequence). The CDR3 is made up of 15 amino acids.

The chain recombines TRBV5-4 with TRBJ1-1; TRBD1 matches 9 bases. The trim removed 1 base at V and 1 base at J, leaving 2 bases unmatched. CDR1 and CDR2 (germline): SGHNT, YYREEE (reference sequence). The CDR3 consists of 15 residues. The CDR3 DNA follows: TGTGCCAGCAGCTTGCGGACAGGGGCGAACACTGAAGCTTTCTTT. Amino acid sequence: CASSLRTGANTEAFF.

The chain has TRBV28 and TRBJ2-7, with 8 bases aligning to TRBD1. The CDR3 sequence is 16 residues long. V lost 5 bases and J lost 0; bases outside the gene matches: 9. The germline gives CDR1 MDHEN, CDR2 SYDVKM. The CDR3 coding sequence is TGTGCCAGCAGTCCCCGTACCGGGACAGGCTCCTACGAGCAGTACTTC. Amino acids: CASSPRTGTGSYEQYF.

For this clone: Other nucleotide sequences from this sample produce the same CDR3. The V call is TRBV2, the J call TRBJ2-3, with 10 bases lining up with TRBD2. V lost 2 bases to trimming and J lost 1 base; unmatched junction nucleotides: 0. Germline assignment: CDR1 SNHLY and CDR2 FYNNEI. This CDR3 is 15 amino acids long. This chain's CDR3 is CASSELAGGTDTQYF. The CDR3, as DNA: TGTGCCAGCAGTGAACTAGCGGGAGGCACAGATACGCAGTATTTT.

The V call is TRBV7-6, the J call TRBJ2-7, with 11 bases matching TRBD2. Germline CDR1 SGHVS, CDR2 FNYEAQ. The CDR3 covers 19 residues. V was clipped by 2 bases and J by 6 bases; unmatched bases: 18. The CDR3: CASSLLSLAGGLAMPEQYF. CDR3 in DNA: TGTGCCAGCAGCTTACTCTCCCTAGCGGGAGGCCTGGCGATGCCCGAGCAGTACTTC.

The chain uses TRBV11-3 and TRBJ2-2, with D perhaps given as TRBD1 or TRBD2 (6 bases each). The CDR3 covers 15 residues. CDR1 SGHNT and CDR2 YENEEA come from the germline V gene. V was shortened by 5 bases and J by 7 bases, with 17 bases between the two germline ends. This chain's CDR3 is CASSLRGRTNGELFF. CDR3 DNA: TGTGCCAGCAGCCTCCGGGGGCGAACAAACGGGGAGCTGTTTTTT.

This rearrangement joins TRBV2 to TRBJ2-7; no firm D call. The ends were cut back, 2 bases at V and 3 bases at J, with 8 bases in the middle. Germline V gene sequence: CDR1 SNHLY, CDR2 FYNNEI. CDR3 length: 13 amino acids. This chain's CDR3 is CASSEIQNYEQYF. DNA of the CDR3: TGTGCCAGCAGTGAAATTCAAAACTACGAGCAGTACTTC.

The chain recombines TRBV11-2 with TRBJ2-3, with a tentative D call TRBD2 (6 bases). This CDR3 comprises 15 residues. V lost 5 bases, J lost 3 bases, and 15 bases lay in between. Germline-derived CDR1 and CDR2 are SGHAT and FQNNGV. CDR3 nucleotide sequence: TGTGCCAGCAGCCGTAGCGGAGCTGGTACAGATACGCAGTATTTT. This translates into CASSRSGAGTDTQYF.

The chain has TRBV7-6 and TRBJ2-3, with TRBD1 matching 7 bases. V gave up 5 bases and J gave up 2 bases; unmatched junction bases: 7. The length of the CDR3 is 15 residues. Germline-derived CDR1 and CDR2 are SGHVS and FNYEAQ. The DNA of the CDR3 is TGTGCCAGCAGCAAGGACAGGAGCCTCACAGATACGCAGTATTTT. Translation: CASSKDRSLTDTQYF.

The rearrangement links TRBV7-6 to TRBJ1-3; D may be TRBD1 (6 bases). Trimming pared 6 bases from V and 0 bases from J, leaving 9 bases between. CDR1 is SGHVS and CDR2 is FNYEAQ in the germline V gene. CDR3 size: 14 residues. CDR3 protein: CASRQGISGNTIYF. The CDR3 DNA reads as TGTGCCAGCAGACAGGGCATCTCTGGAAACACCATATATTTT. Full variable domain (outside the CDR3, taken from reference TRBV7-6 and TRBJ1-3): GAGVSQSPRYKVTKRGQDVALRCDPISGHVSLYWYRQALGQGPEFLTYFNYEAQQDKSGLPNDRFSAERPEGSISTLTIQRTEQRDSAMYRCASRQGISGNTIYFGEGSWLTVV.

The chain joins TRBV18 to TRBJ2-2; no firm D call. CDR3 length: 16 amino acids. Germline CDR1 KGHSH, CDR2 LQKENI. V lost 2 bases and J 1 base, leaving 11 bases between the germline ends. CDR3 nucleotides: TGTGCCAGCTCACCAGTCGGAGCTGGGAACACCGGGGAGCTGTTTTTT. Its protein is CASSPVGAGNTGELFF.

The chain links TRBV21-1 to TRBJ2-7; the table assigns TRBD2, which was not confirmed against the DNA. TRBV21-1 is given as a pseudogene. CDR3 length: 16 amino acids. The CDR3 loop is CASSKGLAGSSYEQYF. Written as DNA, the CDR3 is TGTGCCAGCAGCAAGGGACTAGCGGGAAGCTCCTACGAGCAGTACTTC.

This chain links TRBV29-1 with TRBJ2-4; D may be TRBD1 or TRBD2 (5 bases each). CDR1 and CDR2 from the germline V gene are SQVTM and ANQGSEA. V was shortened by 7 bases and J by 6 bases, with 16 bases between the two germline ends. This CDR3 comprises 13 residues. The CDR3 nucleotides are TGCAGCGGGGGACCAGGACCCTCAAACATTCAGTACTTC. As protein: CSGGPGPSNIQYF. The full variable domain, with the rest looked up from reference TRBV29-1 and TRBJ2-4, is SAVISQKPSRDICQRGTSLTIQCQVDSQVTMMFWYRQQPGQSLTLIATANQGSEATYESGFVIDKFPISRPNLTFSTLTVSNMSPEDSSIYLCSGGPGPSNIQYFGAGTRLSVL.

V is TRBV5-5 and J is TRBJ2-7, with TRBD1 identical over 7 bases. This CDR3 comprises 14 residues. Germline trimming cut 5 bases from V and 3 bases from J; bases unmatched to any gene: 8. Germline V gives CDR1 SGHKS, CDR2 YYEKEE (reference sequence). CDR3 DNA sequence: TGTGCCAGCAGGGAGACAGGGAGCAACTACGAGCAGTACTTC. Translation gives CASRETGSNYEQYF. Full variable domain (remainder filled in from reference TRBV5-5 and TRBJ2-7): DAGVTQSPTHLIKTRGQQVTLRCSPISGHKSVSWYQQVLGQGPQFIFQYYEKEERGRGNFPDRFSARQFPNYSSELNVNALLLGDSALYLCASRETGSNYEQYFGPGTRLTVT.

The V and J genes are TRBV5-1 and TRBJ1-2; D unclear. Trimming pared 3 bases from V and 0 bases from J, leaving 18 bases between. CDR3 length equals 17 residues. Per germline, CDR1 SGHRS and CDR2 YFSETQ. This chain's CDR3 is CASSSIILTDSNYGYTF. The CDR3 coding sequence is TGCGCCAGCAGCTCCATAATCCTGACGGATTCTAACTATGGCTACACCTTC.

The rearrangement uses TRBV5-3 and TRBJ2-1; no clear D gene. TRBV5-3 carries the ORF label, with uncertain function. This CDR3 region has 12 residues. The V and J ends lost 3 bases and 7 bases respectively, with 8 bases between them. The DNA of the CDR3 is TGTGCCAGAAGCTCCGACCCGAATGAGCAGTTCTTC. It translates to CARSSDPNEQFF.

The chain carries TRBV2 and TRBJ1-1, with 8 bases matching TRBD1. The CDR3 runs 13 residues. Germline V gene sequence: CDR1 SNHLY, CDR2 FYNNEI. The V gene end was trimmed by 5 bases and the J gene end by 11 bases; junction bases not matched to a gene: 10. CDR3 amino acids: CASSQNIDRGAFF. CDR3 nucleotide sequence: TGTGCCAGCAGTCAGAACATTGACAGGGGCGCTTTCTTT.

In this sample, this clone turned up once. V is TRBV5-1 and J is TRBJ2-7, with D tentatively TRBD2 (6 bases). V shed 0 bases and J shed 0 bases, with 13 bases lying between them. Germline values: CDR1 SGHRS, CDR2 YFSETQ. This CDR3 spans 16 amino acids. The CDR3: CASSLAGGESSYEQYF. The CDR3 DNA sequence: TGCGCCAGCAGCTTGGCCGGAGGGGAATCCTCCTACGAGCAGTACTTC. Combining the CDR3 with reference TRBV5-1 and TRBJ2-7 gives the whole variable domain KAGVTQTPRYLIKTRGQQVTLSCSPISGHRSVSWYQQTPGQGLQFLFEYFSETQRNKGNFPGRFSGRQFSNSRSEMNVSTLELGDSALYLCASSLAGGESSYEQYFGPGTRLTVT.

On this clone: Other DNA sequences within the sample encode an identical CDR3. The chain links TRBV6-5 to TRBJ2-7, with no clear D. Per the germline V gene, CDR1 is MNHEY and CDR2 is SVGAGI. This CDR3 contains 12 residues. Trimming stripped 6 bases from V and 2 bases from J, with 8 bases between. The CDR3 DNA follows: TGTGCCAGCAGCCCCGGGCCCTACGAGCAGTACTTC. Translation gives CASSPGPYEQYF.